This T cell receptor beta chain is from a study of response to subunit inactivated influenza vaccine. Study observations and caveats: Authors proposed each seasonal influenza vaccination draws in few new T cells.

CDR1 is ENHRY and CDR2 is SYGVKD in the germline V gene. The CDR3 loop spans 13 amino acids. With 11 bases clipped from V and 1 base from J, the junction kept 4 bases outside the gene matches. To note about this clonotype: The antigen is undetermined.

MiXCR, run by TCRdb on the RT-PCR reads, gives a single entry per CDR3 protein. The sample records 650,000 to 700,000 distinct CDR3 sequences, approximately 15% being singletons. The chain employs TRBV10-3 and TRBJ2-2; 7 nucleotides agree with TRBD2. The TCR comes from a man aged 45-60 years who received an inactivated influenza vaccine. The source material was PBMCs from blood, sampled 11 to 12 days after vaccination. The DNA of the CDR3 is TGTGCCGCCTCGGGGGGGAACACCGGGGAGCTGTTTTTT. This codes for CAASGGNTGELFF.